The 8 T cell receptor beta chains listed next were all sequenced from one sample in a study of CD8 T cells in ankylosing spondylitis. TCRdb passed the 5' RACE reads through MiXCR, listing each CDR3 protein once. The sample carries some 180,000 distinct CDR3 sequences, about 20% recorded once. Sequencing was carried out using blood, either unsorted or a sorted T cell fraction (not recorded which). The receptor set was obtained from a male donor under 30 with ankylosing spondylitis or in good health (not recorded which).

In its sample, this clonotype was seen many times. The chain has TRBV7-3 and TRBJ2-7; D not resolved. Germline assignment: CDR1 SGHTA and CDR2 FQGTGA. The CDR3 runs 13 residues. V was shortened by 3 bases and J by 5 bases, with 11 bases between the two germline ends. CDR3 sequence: CASSLVPGHEQYF. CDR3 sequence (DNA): TGTGCCAGCAGCTTGGTCCCAGGACACGAGCAGTACTTC.

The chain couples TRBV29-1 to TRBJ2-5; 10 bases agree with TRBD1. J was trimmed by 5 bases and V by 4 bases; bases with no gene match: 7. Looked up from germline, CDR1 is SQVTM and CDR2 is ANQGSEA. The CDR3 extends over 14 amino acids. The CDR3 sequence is CSVVRQGATETQYF. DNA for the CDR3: TGCAGCGTTGTCCGACAGGGGGCGACGGAGACCCAGTACTTC.

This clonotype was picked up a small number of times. The CDR3 nucleotides are TGTGCCAGCAGCATGAAAAAGGGAAACACCATATATTTT. Amino acids: CASSMKKGNTIYF. The J gene is TRBJ1-3, the V gene TRBV6-6, with D uncertain. CDR1 and CDR2 from the germline V gene are MNHNY and SVGAGI (reference sequence). This CDR3 has 13 residues. Trimming took off 6 bases at V and 4 bases at J, with 10 bases between the two ends.

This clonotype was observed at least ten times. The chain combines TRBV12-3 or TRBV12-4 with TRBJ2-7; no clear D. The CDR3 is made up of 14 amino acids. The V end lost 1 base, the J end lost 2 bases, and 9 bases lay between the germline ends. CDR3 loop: CASSLVTAAYEQYF. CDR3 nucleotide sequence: TGTGCCAGCAGTTTAGTGACCGCGGCCTACGAGCAGTACTTC.

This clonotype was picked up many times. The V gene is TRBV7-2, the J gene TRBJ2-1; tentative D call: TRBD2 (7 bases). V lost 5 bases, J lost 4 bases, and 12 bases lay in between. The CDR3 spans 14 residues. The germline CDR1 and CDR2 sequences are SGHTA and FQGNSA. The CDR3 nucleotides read TGTGCCAGCAGCCGAGGGGGGGGATACAATGAGCAGTTCTTC. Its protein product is CASSRGGGYNEQFF.

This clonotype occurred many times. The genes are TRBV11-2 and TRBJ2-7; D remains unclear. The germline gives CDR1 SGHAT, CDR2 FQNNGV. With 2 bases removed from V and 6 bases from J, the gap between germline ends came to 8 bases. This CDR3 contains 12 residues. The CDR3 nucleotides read TGTGCCAGCAGCTTAACCCCTTCCGAGCAGTACGTC. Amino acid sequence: CASSLTPSEQYV.

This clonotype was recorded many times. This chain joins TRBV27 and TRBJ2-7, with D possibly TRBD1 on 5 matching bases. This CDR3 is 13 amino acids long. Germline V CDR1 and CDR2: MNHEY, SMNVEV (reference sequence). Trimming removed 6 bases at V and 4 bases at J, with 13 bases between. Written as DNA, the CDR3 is TGTGCCAGCAGCTCGGACCAGGGATACGAGCAGTACGTC. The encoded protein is CASSSDQGYEQYV.

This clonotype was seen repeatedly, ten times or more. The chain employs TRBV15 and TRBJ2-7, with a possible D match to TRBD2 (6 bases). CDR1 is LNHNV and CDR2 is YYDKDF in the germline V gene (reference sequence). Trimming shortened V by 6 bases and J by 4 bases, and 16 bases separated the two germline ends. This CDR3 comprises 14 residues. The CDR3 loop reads CATSITGGPYEQYV. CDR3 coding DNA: TGTGCCACCAGTATCACCGGGGGACCATACGAGCAGTACGTC.